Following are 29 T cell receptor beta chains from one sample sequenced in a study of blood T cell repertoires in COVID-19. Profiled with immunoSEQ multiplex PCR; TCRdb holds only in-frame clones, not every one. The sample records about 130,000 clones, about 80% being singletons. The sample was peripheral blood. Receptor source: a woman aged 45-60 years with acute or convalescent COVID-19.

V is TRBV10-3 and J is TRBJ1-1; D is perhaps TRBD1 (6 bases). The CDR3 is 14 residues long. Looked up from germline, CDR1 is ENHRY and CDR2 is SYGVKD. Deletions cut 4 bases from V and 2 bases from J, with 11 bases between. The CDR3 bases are TGTGCCATCAGTGGCCAGGGGATTAACACTGAAGCTTTCTTT. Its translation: CAISGQGINTEAFF.

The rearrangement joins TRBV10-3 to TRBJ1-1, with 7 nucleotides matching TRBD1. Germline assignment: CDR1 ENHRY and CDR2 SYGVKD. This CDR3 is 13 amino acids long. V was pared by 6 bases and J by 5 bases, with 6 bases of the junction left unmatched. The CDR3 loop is CAISRQGGTEAFF. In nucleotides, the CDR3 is TGTGCCATCAGCAGACAGGGCGGTACTGAAGCTTTCTTT.

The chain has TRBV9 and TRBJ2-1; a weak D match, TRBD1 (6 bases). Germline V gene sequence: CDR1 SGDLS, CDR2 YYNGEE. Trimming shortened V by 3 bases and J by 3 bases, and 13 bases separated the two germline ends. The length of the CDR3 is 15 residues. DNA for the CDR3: TGTGCCAGCAGCGAATCAGGGGTCTACTACAATGAGCAGTTCTTC. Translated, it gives CASSESGVYYNEQFF.

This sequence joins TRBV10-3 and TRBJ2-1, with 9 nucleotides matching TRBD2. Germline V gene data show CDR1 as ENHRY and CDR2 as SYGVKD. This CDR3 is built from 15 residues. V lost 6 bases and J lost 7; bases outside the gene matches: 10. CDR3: CAIRDIAGAGNEQFF. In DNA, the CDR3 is TGTGCCATCAGGGATATAGCGGGGGCGGGGAATGAGCAGTTCTTC.

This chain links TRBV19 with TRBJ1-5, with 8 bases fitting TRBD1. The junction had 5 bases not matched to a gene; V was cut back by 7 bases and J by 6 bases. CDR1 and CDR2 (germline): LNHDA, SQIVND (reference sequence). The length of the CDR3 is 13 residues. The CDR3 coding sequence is TGTGCCAGTAAAGACAGGGGTCGTCAGCCCCAGCATTTT. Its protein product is CASKDRGRQPQHF.

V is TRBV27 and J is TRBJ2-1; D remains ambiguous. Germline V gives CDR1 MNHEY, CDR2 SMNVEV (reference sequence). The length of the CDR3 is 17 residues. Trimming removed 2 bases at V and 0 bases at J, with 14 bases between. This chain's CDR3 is CASSLNSWVSSYNEQFF. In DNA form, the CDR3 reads TGTGCCAGCAGTTTAAACAGCTGGGTGAGCTCCTACAATGAGCAGTTCTTC.

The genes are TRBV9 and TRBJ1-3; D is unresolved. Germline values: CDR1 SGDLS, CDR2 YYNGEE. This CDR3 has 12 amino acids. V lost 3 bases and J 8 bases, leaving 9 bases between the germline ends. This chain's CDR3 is CASSGLEDTIYF. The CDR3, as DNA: TGTGCCAGCAGCGGACTTGAGGACACCATATATTTT. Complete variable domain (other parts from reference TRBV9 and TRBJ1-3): DSGVTQTPKHLITATGQRVTLRCSPRSGDLSVYWYQQSLDQGLQFLIQYYNGEERAKGNILERFSAQQFPDLHSELNLSSLELGDSALYFCASSGLEDTIYFGEGSWLTVV.

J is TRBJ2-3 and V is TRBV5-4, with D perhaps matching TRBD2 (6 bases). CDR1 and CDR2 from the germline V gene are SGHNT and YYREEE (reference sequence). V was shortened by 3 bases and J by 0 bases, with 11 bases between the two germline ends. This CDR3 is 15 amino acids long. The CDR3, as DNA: TGTGCCAGCAGCTCGGCGGGGACTAGCACAGATACGCAGTATTTT. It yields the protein CASSSAGTSTDTQYF.

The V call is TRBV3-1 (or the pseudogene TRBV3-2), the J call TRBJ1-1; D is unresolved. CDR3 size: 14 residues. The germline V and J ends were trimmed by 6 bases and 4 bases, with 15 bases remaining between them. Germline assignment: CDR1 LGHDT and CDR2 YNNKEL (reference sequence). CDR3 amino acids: CASRHLSGSTEAFF. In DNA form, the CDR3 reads TGTGCCAGCAGGCACTTGTCTGGTAGCACTGAAGCTTTCTTT.

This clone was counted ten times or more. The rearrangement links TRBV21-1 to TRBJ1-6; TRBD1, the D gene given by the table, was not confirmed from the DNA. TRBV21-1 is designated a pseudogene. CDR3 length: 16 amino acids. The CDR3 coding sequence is TGTGCCAGCAGCACACGACACGCCGACTATAATTCACCCCTCCACTTT. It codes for CASSTRHADYNSPLHF.

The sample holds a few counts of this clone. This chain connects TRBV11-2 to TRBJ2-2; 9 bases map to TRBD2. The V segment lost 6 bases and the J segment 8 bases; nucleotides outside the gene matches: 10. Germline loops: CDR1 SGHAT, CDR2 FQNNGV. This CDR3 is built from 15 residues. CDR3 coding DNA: TGTGCCAGCAGTGCGGGGGGGCCTAGTTCAGGGGAGCTGTTTTTT. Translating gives CASSAGGPSSGELFF.

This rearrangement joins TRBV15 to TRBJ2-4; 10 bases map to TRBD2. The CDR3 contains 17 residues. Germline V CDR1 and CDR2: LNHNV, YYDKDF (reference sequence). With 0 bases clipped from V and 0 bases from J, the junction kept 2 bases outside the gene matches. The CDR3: CATSRETSGLAKNIQYF. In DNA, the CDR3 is TGTGCCACCAGCAGAGAGACTAGCGGGTTAGCCAAAAACATTCAGTACTTC.

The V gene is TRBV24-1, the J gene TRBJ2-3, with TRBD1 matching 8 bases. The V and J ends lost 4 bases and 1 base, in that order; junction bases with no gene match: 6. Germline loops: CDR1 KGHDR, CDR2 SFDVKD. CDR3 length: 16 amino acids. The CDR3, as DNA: TGTGCCACCAGTGAAACCGGGACAGGAGGCACAGATACGCAGTATTTT. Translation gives CATSETGTGGTDTQYF.

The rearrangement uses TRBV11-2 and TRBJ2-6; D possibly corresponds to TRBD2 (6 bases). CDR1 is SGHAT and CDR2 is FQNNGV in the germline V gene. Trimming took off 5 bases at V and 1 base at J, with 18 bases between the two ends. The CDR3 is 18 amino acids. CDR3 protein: CASSPGGMLRSGANVLTF. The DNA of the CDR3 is TGTGCCAGCAGCCCCGGGGGTATGCTACGATCTGGGGCCAACGTCCTGACTTTC.

CDR3 sequence (DNA): TGTGCCAGCTGGGCCACCGTCAATGAGCAGTTCTTC. Translated, it gives CASWATVNEQFF. This rearrangement joins TRBV5-4 to TRBJ2-1; D call uncertain. The CDR3 is 12 residues long. Germline V gene sequence: CDR1 SGHNT, CDR2 YYREEE (reference sequence). V lost 7 bases and J lost 6, with 11 bases in between. Drawing the rest from reference TRBV5-4 and TRBJ2-1, the complete variable domain is ETGVTQSPTHLIKTRGQQVTLRCSSQSGHNTVSWYQQALGQGPQFIFQYYREEENGRGNFPPRFSGLQFPNYSSELNVNALELDDSALYLCASWATVNEQFFGPGTRLTVL.

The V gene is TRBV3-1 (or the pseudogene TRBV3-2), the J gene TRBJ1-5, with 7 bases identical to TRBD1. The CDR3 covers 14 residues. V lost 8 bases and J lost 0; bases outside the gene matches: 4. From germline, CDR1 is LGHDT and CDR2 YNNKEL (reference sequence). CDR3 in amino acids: CASSGQVSNQPQHF. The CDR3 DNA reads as TGTGCCAGCTCAGGACAGGTTAGCAATCAGCCCCAGCATTTT.

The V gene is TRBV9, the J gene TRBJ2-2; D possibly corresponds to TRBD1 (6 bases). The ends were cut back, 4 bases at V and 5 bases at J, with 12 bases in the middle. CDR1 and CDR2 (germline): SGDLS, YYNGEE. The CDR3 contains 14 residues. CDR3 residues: CASSKDSLTGELFF. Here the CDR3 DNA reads TGTGCCAGCAGCAAGGACAGCCTTACCGGGGAGCTGTTTTTT.

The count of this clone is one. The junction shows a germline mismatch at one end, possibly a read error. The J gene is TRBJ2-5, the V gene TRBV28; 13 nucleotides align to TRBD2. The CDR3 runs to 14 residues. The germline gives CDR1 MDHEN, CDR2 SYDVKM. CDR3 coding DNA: TGTGCCAGCAGTTTGGGGGTGACTAGCGGGGGGCCCCACTTC. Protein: CASSLGVTSGGPHF.

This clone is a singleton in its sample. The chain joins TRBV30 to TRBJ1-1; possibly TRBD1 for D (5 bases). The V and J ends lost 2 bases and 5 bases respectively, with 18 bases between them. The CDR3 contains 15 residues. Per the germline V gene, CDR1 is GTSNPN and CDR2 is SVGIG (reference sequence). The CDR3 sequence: CAWSSWGGTGTEAFF. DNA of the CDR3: TGTGCCTGGAGTAGTTGGGGAGGGACGGGAACTGAAGCTTTCTTT.

The CDR3 reads CAWARGWSGYTF. The CDR3 DNA sequence: TGTGCCTGGGCCAGGGGCTGGAGTGGCTACACCTTC. The chain couples TRBV30 to TRBJ1-2; perhaps TRBD1 as D (6 bases). V lost 5 bases to trimming and J lost 7 bases, with 14 bases between them. Germline assignment: CDR1 GTSNPN and CDR2 SVGIG (reference sequence). The CDR3 runs to 12 residues.

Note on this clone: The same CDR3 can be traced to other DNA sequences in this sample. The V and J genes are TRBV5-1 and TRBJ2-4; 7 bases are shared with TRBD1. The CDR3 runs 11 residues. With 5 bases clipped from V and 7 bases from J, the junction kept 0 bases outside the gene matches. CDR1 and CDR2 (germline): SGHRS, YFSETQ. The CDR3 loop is CASRTGNIQYF. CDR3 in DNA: TGCGCCAGCAGGACAGGGAACATTCAGTACTTC.

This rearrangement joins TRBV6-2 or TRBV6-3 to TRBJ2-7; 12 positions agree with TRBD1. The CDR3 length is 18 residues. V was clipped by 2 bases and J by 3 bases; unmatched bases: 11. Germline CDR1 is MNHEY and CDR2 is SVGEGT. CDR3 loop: CASSYRPGQGAGDYEQYF. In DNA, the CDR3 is TGTGCCAGCAGTTACCGCCCGGGACAGGGGGCGGGTGACTACGAGCAGTACTTC.

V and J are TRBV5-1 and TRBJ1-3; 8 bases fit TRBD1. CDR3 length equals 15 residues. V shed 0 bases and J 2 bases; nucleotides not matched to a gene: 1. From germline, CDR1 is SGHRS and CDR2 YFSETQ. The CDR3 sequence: CASSLGQGTGNTIYF. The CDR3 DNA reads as TGCGCCAGCAGCTTGGGACAGGGGACTGGAAACACCATATATTTT.

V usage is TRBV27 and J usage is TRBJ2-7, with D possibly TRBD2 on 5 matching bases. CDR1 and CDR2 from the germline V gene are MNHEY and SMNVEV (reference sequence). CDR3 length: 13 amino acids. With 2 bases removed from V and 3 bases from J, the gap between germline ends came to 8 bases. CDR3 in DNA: TGTGCCAGCAGTTTAAAAGGGAGCTACGAGCAGTACTTC. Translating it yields CASSLKGSYEQYF.

CDR3 coding DNA: TGTGCCAGCAGCACCTATCAGGGGGCTGATGGCTACACCTTC. It yields the protein CASSTYQGADGYTF. V usage is TRBV3-1 (or the pseudogene TRBV3-2) and J usage is TRBJ1-2; 8 bases align to TRBD1. Germline CDR1 and CDR2: LGHDT and YNNKEL (reference sequence). J lost 6 bases, V lost 5 bases, and 8 bases had no gene match. This CDR3 contains 14 residues.

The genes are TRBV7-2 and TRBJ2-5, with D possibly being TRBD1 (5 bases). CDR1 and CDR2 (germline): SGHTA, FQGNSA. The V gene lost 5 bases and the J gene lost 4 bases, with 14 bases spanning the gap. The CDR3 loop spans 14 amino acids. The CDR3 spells CASSPQWGGETQYF. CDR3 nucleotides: TGTGCCAGCAGCCCCCAATGGGGCGGAGAGACCCAGTACTTC.

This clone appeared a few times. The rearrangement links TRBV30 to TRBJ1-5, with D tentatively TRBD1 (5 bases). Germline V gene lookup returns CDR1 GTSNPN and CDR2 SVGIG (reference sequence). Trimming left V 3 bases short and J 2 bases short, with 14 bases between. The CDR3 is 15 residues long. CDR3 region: CAWSVGLGGNQPQHF. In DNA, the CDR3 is TGTGCCTGGAGCGTGGGACTTGGGGGCAATCAGCCCCAGCATTTT.

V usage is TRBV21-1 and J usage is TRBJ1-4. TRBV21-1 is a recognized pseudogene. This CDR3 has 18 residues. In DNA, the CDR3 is TGTGCCAGCAGCAAAGAGGCGGGATCTTCAGGAACTAATGAAAAACTGTTTTTT. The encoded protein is CASSKEAGSSGTNEKLFF.

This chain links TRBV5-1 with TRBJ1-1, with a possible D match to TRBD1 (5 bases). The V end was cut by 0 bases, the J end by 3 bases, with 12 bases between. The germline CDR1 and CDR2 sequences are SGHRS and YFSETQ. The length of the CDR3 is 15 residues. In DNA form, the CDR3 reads TGCGCCAGCAGCTTGGCAGGGTATGGTGACACTGAAGCTTTCTTT. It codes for CASSLAGYGDTEAFF.